The 17 T cell receptor beta chains given below trace back to one sample, sequenced in a study of T cell changes during pregnancy in multiple sclerosis. Assay used: immunoSEQ multiplex PCR; TCRdb lists only in-frame clones, some missing. Counted here are 50,000 or so clones, roughly 90% occurring once; the ten biggest clones make up under 0.7%. The sequences come from CD4+ T cells from peripheral blood mononuclear cells, collected after pregnancy. Every receptor here comes from a female donor with multiple sclerosis, enrolled in a pregnancy study.

This chain links TRBV28 with TRBJ1-2; TRBD1 agrees at 10 bases. V dropped 3 bases and J dropped 7; count of bases not matched to a gene: 8. The CDR3 is 15 residues long. Germline values: CDR1 MDHEN, CDR2 SYDVKM. The CDR3 DNA reads TGTGCCAGCAGTTTGGGGGGACAGGGGAGTAGTGGCTACACCTTC. Amino acids: CASSLGGQGSSGYTF.

The chain uses TRBV9 and TRBJ1-2, with 8 bases aligning to TRBD1. V dropped 1 base and J dropped 8; count of bases not matched to a gene: 16. Germline V gene sequence: CDR1 SGDLS, CDR2 YYNGEE. CDR3 length: 17 residues. The chain's CDR3 is CASSVPGNDRGRGGYTF. The DNA of the CDR3 is TGTGCCAGCAGCGTACCCGGAAACGACAGGGGAAGAGGAGGCTACACCTTC. The full variable domain, with the rest looked up from reference TRBV9 and TRBJ1-2, is DSGVTQTPKHLITATGQRVTLRCSPRSGDLSVYWYQQSLDQGLQFLIQYYNGEERAKGNILERFSAQQFPDLHSELNLSSLELGDSALYFCASSVPGNDRGRGGYTFGSGTRLTVV.

The chain recombines TRBV2 with TRBJ2-1, with TRBD2 matching 7 bases. The CDR3 contains 14 residues. Germline V gene data show CDR1 as SNHLY and CDR2 as FYNNEI. V gave up 4 bases and J gave up 4 bases; unmatched junction bases: 4. Here the CDR3 reads CASSVRETYNEQFF. The CDR3 DNA is TGTGCCAGCAGTGTGCGGGAGACTTACAATGAGCAGTTCTTC.

V gene TRBV2 combines with J gene TRBJ2-3; 9 nucleotides align to TRBD2. J was trimmed by 2 bases and V by 3 bases; bases with no gene match: 6. The CDR3 totals 16 residues. Germline CDR1 SNHLY, CDR2 FYNNEI. The CDR3 spells CASSDRGLAYTDTQYF. Written as DNA, the CDR3 is TGTGCCAGCAGTGATCGGGGACTAGCATACACAGATACGCAGTATTTT. Full variable domain (remainder filled in from reference TRBV2 and TRBJ2-3): EPEVTQTPSHQVTQMGQEVILRCVPISNHLYFYWYRQILGQKVEFLVSFYNNEISEKSEIFDDQFSVERPDGSNFTLKIRSTKLEDSAMYFCASSDRGLAYTDTQYFGPGTRLTVL.

Written as DNA, the CDR3 is TGTGCCAGCAGCCCTGACAGGGGGGTCGACGAGCAGTACTTC. This encodes CASSPDRGVDEQYF. The chain combines TRBV27 with TRBJ2-7; 9 bases match TRBD1. This CDR3 has 14 amino acids. CDR1 and CDR2 (germline): MNHEY, SMNVEV (reference sequence). V lost 6 bases and J lost 5; bases outside the gene matches: 8.

The chain combines TRBV6-1 with TRBJ2-1; D not resolved. Germline loops: CDR1 MNHNS, CDR2 SASEGT. Trimming stripped 10 bases from V and 0 bases from J, with 4 bases between. The CDR3 has 11 amino acids. The DNA for the CDR3 is TGTGCCACAAACTCCTACAATGAGCAGTTCTTC. Translating gives CATNSYNEQFF.

This chain joins TRBV19 and TRBJ2-1; 12 bases align to TRBD2. After removal of 4 bases from V and 2 bases from J, the junction contained 6 bases not matched to a gene. Germline V CDR1 and CDR2: LNHDA, SQIVND (reference sequence). The CDR3 length is 17 residues. CDR3 sequence: CASSTRRTSGTYNEQFF. DNA of the CDR3: TGTGCCAGTAGTACCAGACGGACTAGCGGGACCTACAATGAGCAGTTCTTC.

The rearrangement joins TRBV6-1 to TRBJ1-2; 9 bases agree with TRBD1. There are 14 residues in the CDR3. Germline CDR1 is MNHNS and CDR2 is SASEGT. V gave up 4 bases and J gave up 0 bases; unmatched junction bases: 0. The CDR3 loop reads CASSGTGANYGYTF. The CDR3 coding sequence is TGTGCCAGCAGTGGGACAGGGGCTAACTATGGCTACACCTTC.

V gene TRBV6-1 combines with J gene TRBJ2-7; 8 nucleotides line up with TRBD1. The CDR3 contains 16 residues. The germline V gene has CDR1 MNHNS and CDR2 SASEGT. Trimming removed 3 bases from V and 2 bases from J; junction bases left unmatched: 9. The CDR3 coding sequence is TGTGCCAGCAGTGATATCTTCGGACAGGGTACCTACGAGCAGTACTTC. It codes for CASSDIFGQGTYEQYF.

V and J are TRBV28 and TRBJ1-5; 8 bases match TRBD1. V gave up 8 bases and J gave up 5 bases; unmatched junction bases: 11. The CDR3 is 15 residues long. Germline CDR1 MDHEN, CDR2 SYDVKM. The CDR3 here is CASDGWTGTYQPQHF. In nucleotides, the CDR3 is TGTGCCAGCGACGGTTGGACAGGGACTTATCAGCCCCAGCATTTT.

The chain has TRBV5-1 and TRBJ2-3; D may be TRBD2 (5 bases). The CDR3 runs 15 residues. The ends were cut back, 4 bases at V and 3 bases at J, with 15 bases in the middle. Germline V gives CDR1 SGHRS, CDR2 YFSETQ. The CDR3 spells CASSPPLGGTDTQYF. As DNA, the CDR3 is TGCGCCAGCAGCCCCCCTCTAGGAGGTACAGATACGCAGTATTTT.

V usage is TRBV5-1 and J usage is TRBJ2-2; D possibly corresponds to TRBD2 (6 bases). With 0 bases removed from V and 4 bases from J, the gap between germline ends came to 16 bases. Germline loops: CDR1 SGHRS, CDR2 YFSETQ. CDR3 length: 17 amino acids. CDR3 DNA sequence: TGCGCCAGCAGCTTGGTAGCCCGTAACGGGGGCACCGGGGAGCTGTTTTTT. Its translation is CASSLVARNGGTGELFF. Combining the CDR3 with reference TRBV5-1 and TRBJ2-2 gives the whole variable domain KAGVTQTPRYLIKTRGQQVTLSCSPISGHRSVSWYQQTPGQGLQFLFEYFSETQRNKGNFPGRFSGRQFSNSRSEMNVSTLELGDSALYLCASSLVARNGGTGELFFGEGSRLTVL.

This clone came up once. The chain joins TRBV12-5 to TRBJ2-5, with 9 bases matching TRBD1. V shed 4 bases and J 4 bases; nucleotides not matched to a gene: 7. This CDR3 has 15 amino acids. Germline assignment: CDR1 LGHNT and CDR2 FRNRAP. The CDR3 here is CASGSAGTGRETQYF. The DNA of the CDR3 is TGTGCTAGTGGTTCGGCCGGGACAGGGAGAGAGACCCAGTACTTC.

With regard to this clone: One end of the junction does not line up with germline, which may come from a read error. The gene calls are TRBV18 and TRBJ1-5, with TRBD1 matching 10 bases. The V gene's germline CDR1 is KGHSH and CDR2 LQKENI. This CDR3 comprises 14 residues. Written as DNA, the CDR3 is TGTGCCAGCTCACCGACAGGGGGCAACCAGCCCCAGCATTTT. As protein: CASSPTGGNQPQHF.

The chain carries TRBV5-6 and TRBJ1-1; TRBD1 agrees at 7 bases. The CDR3 is made up of 16 amino acids. Germline V gene sequence: CDR1 SGHDT, CDR2 YYEEEE. J lost 4 bases, V lost 4 bases, and 13 bases had no gene match. CDR3 loop: CASSKGAGFFGTEAFF. CDR3 coding DNA: TGTGCCAGCAGCAAGGGGGCAGGTTTTTTCGGCACTGAAGCTTTCTTT.

This clone showed up just once. The rearrangement joins TRBV19 to TRBJ1-4; tentative D call: TRBD1 (5 bases). The CDR3 runs to 12 residues. The V end was cut by 5 bases, the J end by 7 bases, with 8 bases between. Germline CDR1 reads LNHDA; CDR2 reads SQIVND (reference sequence). This CDR3 reads CASSSQGEKLFF. As DNA, the CDR3 is TGTGCCAGTAGTTCGCAGGGTGAAAAACTGTTTTTT.

In this sample, this clone turned up once. This chain links TRBV9 with TRBJ1-1, with a tentative D call TRBD1 (5 bases). Germline V gene sequence: CDR1 SGDLS, CDR2 YYNGEE. CDR3 length: 15 residues. V was trimmed by 4 bases and J by 4 bases, leaving 17 bases between them. CDR3 coding DNA: TGTGCCAGCAGCCTTTCGGGGGGAAGCGCCACTGAAGCTTTCTTT. This encodes CASSLSGGSATEAFF.